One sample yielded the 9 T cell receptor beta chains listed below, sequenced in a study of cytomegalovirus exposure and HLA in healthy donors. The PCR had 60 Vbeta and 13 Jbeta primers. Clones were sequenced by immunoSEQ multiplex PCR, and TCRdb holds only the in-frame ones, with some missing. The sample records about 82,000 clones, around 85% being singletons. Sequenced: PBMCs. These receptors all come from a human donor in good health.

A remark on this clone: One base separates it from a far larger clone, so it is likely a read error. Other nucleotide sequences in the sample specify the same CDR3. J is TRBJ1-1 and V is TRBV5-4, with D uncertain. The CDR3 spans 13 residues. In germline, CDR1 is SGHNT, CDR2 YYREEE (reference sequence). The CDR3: CASSQAGNTEAFF. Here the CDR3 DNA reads TGCGCCAGCAGCCAAGCTGGGAACACTGAAGCTTTCTTT.

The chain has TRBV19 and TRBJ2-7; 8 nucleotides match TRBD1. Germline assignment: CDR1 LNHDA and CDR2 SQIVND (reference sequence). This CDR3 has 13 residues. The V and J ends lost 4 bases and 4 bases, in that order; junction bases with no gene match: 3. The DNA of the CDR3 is TGTGCCAGTAGTACGACAGGGGTTTACGAGCAGTACTTC. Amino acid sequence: CASSTTGVYEQYF.

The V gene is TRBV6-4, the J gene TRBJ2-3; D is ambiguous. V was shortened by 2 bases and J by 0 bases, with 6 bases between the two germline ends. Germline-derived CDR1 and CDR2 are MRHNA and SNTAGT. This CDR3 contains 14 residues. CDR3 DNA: TGTGCCAGCAGTGACACACACAGCACAGATACGCAGTATTTT. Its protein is CASSDTHSTDTQYF.

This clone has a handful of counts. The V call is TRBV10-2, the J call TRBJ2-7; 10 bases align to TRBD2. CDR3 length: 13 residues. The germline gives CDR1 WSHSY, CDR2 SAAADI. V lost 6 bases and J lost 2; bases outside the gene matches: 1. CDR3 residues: CASRLAGTYEQYF. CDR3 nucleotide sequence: TGCGCCAGCAGACTAGCGGGGACCTACGAGCAGTACTTC.

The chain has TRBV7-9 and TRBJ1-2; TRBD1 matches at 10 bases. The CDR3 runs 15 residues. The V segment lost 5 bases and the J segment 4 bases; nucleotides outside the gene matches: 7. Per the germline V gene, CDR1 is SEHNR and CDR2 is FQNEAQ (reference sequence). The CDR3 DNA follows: TGTGCCAGCAGCGGTACCGGGACAGGGGCCTATGGCTACACCTTC. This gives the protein CASSGTGTGAYGYTF. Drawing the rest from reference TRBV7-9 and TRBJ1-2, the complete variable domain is DTGVSQNPRHKITKRGQNVTFRCDPISEHNRLYWYRQTLGQGPEFLTYFQNEAQLEKSRLLSDRFSAERPKGSFSTLEIQRTEQGDSAMYLCASSGTGTGAYGYTFGSGTRLTVV.

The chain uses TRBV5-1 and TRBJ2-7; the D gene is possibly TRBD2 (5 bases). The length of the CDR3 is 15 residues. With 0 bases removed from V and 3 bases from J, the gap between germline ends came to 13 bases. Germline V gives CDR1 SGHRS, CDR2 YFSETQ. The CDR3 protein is CASSLAWRTRYEQYF. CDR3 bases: TGCGCCAGCAGCTTGGCCTGGAGGACCCGCTACGAGCAGTACTTC.

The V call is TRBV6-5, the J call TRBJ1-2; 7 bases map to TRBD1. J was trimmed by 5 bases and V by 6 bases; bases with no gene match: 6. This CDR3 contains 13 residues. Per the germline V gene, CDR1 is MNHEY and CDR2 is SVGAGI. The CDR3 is CASRAPGGYGYTF. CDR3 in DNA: TGTGCCAGCAGGGCCCCAGGGGGATATGGCTACACCTTC.

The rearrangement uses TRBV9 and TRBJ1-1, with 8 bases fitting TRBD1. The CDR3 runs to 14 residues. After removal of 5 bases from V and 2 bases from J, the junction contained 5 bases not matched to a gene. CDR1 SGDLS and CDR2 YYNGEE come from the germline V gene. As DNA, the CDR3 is TGTGCCAGCAGACACGACAGGGGAAACACTGAAGCTTTCTTT. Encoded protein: CASRHDRGNTEAFF.

The CDR3 reads CASSDRTDYNEQFF. Written as DNA, the CDR3 is TGTGCCAGTAGTGATAGGACAGACTACAATGAGCAGTTCTTC. J is TRBJ2-1 and V is TRBV19; TRBD1 is a possible D gene (6 bases). This CDR3 has 14 amino acids. Germline-derived CDR1 and CDR2 are LNHDA and SQIVND (reference sequence). V lost 5 bases, J lost 3 bases, and 11 bases lay in between.